The present entry profiles one T cell receptor beta chain with its context. No cognate antigen has been identified for it. An end of the junction differs from the germline gene, which may be a read error. Thawed unstimulated PBMCs were stained for CD3, CD4 and CD8 and FACS-sorted into CD3+CD4+ and CD3+CD8+ populations. Randomization to immunosuppression withdrawal applied to every one of the 8 studied subjects. The Qiagen DNeasy Blood and Tissue Kit was used for genomic DNA isolation. The CDR3 sequence holds 15 residues, the cysteine and phenylalanine included. Only the CDR3 DNA is retained, 45 bases long and in frame from the first base. CDR1 is given as KGHSH and CDR2 as LQKENI, both from the germline V gene. These data originate in a study of T cell clones after liver transplantation (dated by TCRdb to between 2018 and 2021). Regarding the study in general: The samples were obtained from ITN030ST, a randomized trial that attempted immunosuppression withdrawal within 2 years after liver transplantation. Blood samples were collected pre-transplant, then pre-randomization ahead of withdrawal, and finally post-randomization once withdrawal had either been completed or failed. Three of the eight recipients were HCV-positive; the others were transplanted for non-autoimmune, non-viral indications. No induction therapy was given to the subjects, and standard immunosuppression was administered until randomization at 12-24 months post-transplant. After a pre-transplant mixed lymphocyte reaction, TCRbeta sequencing was used to pinpoint donor-reactive T cell clones, which were subsequently tracked in post-transplant blood. To count as tolerant, a recipient had to stay completely off immunosuppression for at least one year without liver enzymes climbing beyond twice the upper limit of normal. The study cohort included 8 liver transplant recipients, of whom 3 were classified as tolerant and 5 as non-tolerant. As an antigen-independent comparator for donor-reactive sequences, third party-reactive TCRbeta sequences were also identified from pre-transplant MLRs.

The investigation overall reported the following: A greater decline was seen for donor-reactive sequences than for third party-reactive sequences, suggesting partial antigen-specific deletion unrelated to withdrawal success. The conclusions were preliminary, being limited by small, heterogeneous patient numbers and by non-standardized post-transplant time points. Once repertoire turnover was taken into account, donor-reactive detection showed a significant reduction for CD4 in 7 of 8 subjects and for CD8 in 8 of 8. Low numbers of available donor cells limited the measurable donor-reactive repertoire in a couple of subjects. Because no allograft tissue specimens were available, donor-reactive T cells may have migrated into the graft instead of being deleted. In most of the 8 subjects, regardless of tolerance or HCV status, circulating donor-reactive CD4 TCRbeta sequences dropped significantly post-transplant.

Using immunoSEQ, frozen genomic DNA was subjected to high-throughput TCRbeta CDR3 sequencing, a process that included PCR amplification, mapping, bias correction and internal controls. The study's own analysis went as follows. Only productive rearrangements were retained, and each unique TCRbeta sequence was defined by its CDR3 nucleotide sequence together with its V and J gene. For classification of a sequence as donor-reactive, at least 5-fold expansion in CFSE-low cells relative to unstimulated pre-transplant cells and a frequency of at least 0.01% were required. To ensure at least 90% detection power, minimum frequency thresholds were set for each subject based on that subject's lowest-template unstimulated sample. Jensen-Shannon divergence between the top 1000 TCRbeta sequences post- versus pre-transplant served as the measure of repertoire turnover. Changes in detection of donor-reactive sequences were assessed with two-sided Fisher's exact tests. Entries here come from immuneACCESS through TCRdb and include only in-frame sequences with V and J called. Some clones fail to appear in such tables; in the studies checked, an unresolved V gene covers under half of the shortfall, and the cause of the remainder is unknown. That table supplies the V and J calls and clone size; D and trimming were determined from the DNA. The sample table lists approximately 10,000 clones, 70% to 75% of them with a count of one. The ten largest clones represent about 22% of the sample.

Rearrangement joined TRBV18 to TRBJ2-5; TRBD1 lines up with 7 middle nucleotides. The sample was CD4+ T cells from blood, taken 30 to 33 months after liver transplant. This TCR was sampled from a human patient who received a liver transplant. Some T cells may be donor cells from the graft after a transplant. CDR3 reads: CASSPLDRFRKTQYF. The nucleotides are TGTGCCAGCTCTCCACTGGACAGGTTCCGGAAGACCCAGTACTTC.